A selection of T cell receptor beta chains follows, all from one sample in a study of blood T cells in healthy people across ages. From the 5' RACE reads, TCRdb called clonotypes with MiXCR, one entry per CDR3 protein. The sample yields over 950,000 distinct CDR3 sequences, approximately 38% seen once. The sample taken for sequencing was blood. Every receptor here comes from a man younger than 35 in good health. Both conserved end residues are trimmed from each CDR3. The D gene is left open where the match is weak. Size values are once, few and many counts, or a class for expanded clones, and some rows have none.

NA,NA,TRBJ1-2,TRBV6-1,ASRPLRWGYT
NA,NA,TRBJ1-2,TRBV13,ASSLYDSGDNYGYT
once,NA,TRBJ1-2,TRBV20-1,SARHQGGYGCT
NA,NA,TRBJ2-3,TRBV7-8,ASSPHLRRGRTDTQY
few,TRBD1,TRBJ1-4,TRBV6-6,ASTNGQGDEKLF
many,NA,TRBJ2-5,TRBV27,ASSLSRGVGETQY
NA,NA,TRBJ1-2,TRBV5-1,ASSSEDHSNYGYT
NA,NA,TRBJ1-6,TRBV12-3/TRBV12-4,ASSSVSLNSPLH
few,NA,TRBJ2-3,TRBV12-3/TRBV12-4,ASSLAGAYPTDTQY
few,NA,TRBJ1-2,TRBV20-1,SARSQPPNYGYT
NA,TRBD1,TRBJ2-7,TRBV7-9,AGSLLDRGEQY
NA,NA,TRBJ2-1,TRBV20-1,SAPGWGAVSNEQF
NA,TRBD1,TRBJ2-5,TRBV20-1,SARRDRVQETQY
NA,NA,TRBJ1-2,TRBV6-5,ASSYSPGQSYGYT
few,NA,TRBJ2-7,TRBV3-1,ASSQDLTGGGYNEQY
NA,NA,TRBJ2-7,TRBV11-2,ASSGTSTERY
few,NA,TRBJ1-2,TRBV7-9,ASSLQLNTGYT
NA,TRBD1,TRBJ2-2,TRBV12-3/TRBV12-4,ASRPGTGVTGELF
NA,NA,TRBJ1-5,TRBV6-2/TRBV6-3,ASTHGADLNQPQH
NA,TRBD2,TRBJ2-1,TRBV2,ASIPTGASGNNEQF
NA,NA,TRBJ2-3,TRBV9,ASSVGQSFTDTQY
few,NA,TRBJ1-2,TRBV20-1,SARPPSVGYT
few,TRBD1,TRBJ2-3,TRBV7-9,ASSLESGGDDTQY
NA,NA,TRBJ1-4,TRBV20-1,SAGDTINEKLF
NA,TRBD1,TRBJ2-7,TRBV20-1,SAAGQGYEQY
once,NA,TRBJ2-5,TRBV7-9,ASSFGGPVQGKETQY
NA,TRBD2,TRBJ2-1,TRBV9,ASSGTSGGAGNEQF
few,NA,TRBJ1-4,TRBV5-6,ASSFRAPNEKLF
few,NA,TRBJ2-1,TRBV10-3,AISATGTLPPRNEQF
NA,NA,TRBJ2-6,TRBV7-3,ASSLMGSGANVLT
NA,NA,TRBJ2-3,TRBV4-1,ASNQGGGADAQY